These 28 T cell receptor beta chains share one sample of origin, sequenced in a study of identical twins. Via MiXCR, TCRdb re-called the 5' RACE reads, giving one row per CDR3 protein. This table has 430,000 or so distinct CDR3 sequences, approximately 25% appearing once. The same data also contributed to another study, on T cells expressing NK-cell markers.

Sequencing input: CD4+ T cells sorted from blood. These receptors were taken from a woman aged 18-35 years in good health.

This clonotype appeared a few times. This chain uses TRBV4-3 with TRBJ1-5; 9 positions agree with TRBD1. CDR1 LGHNA and CDR2 YSLEER come from the germline V gene. CDR3 size: 16 residues. Trimming cost V 2 bases and J 2 bases; bases outside gene matches: 4. CDR3 sequence (DNA): TGCGCCAGCAGCCAACCCCGGGACAGGGGCAATCAGCCCCAGCATTTT. Translated, it gives CASSQPRDRGNQPQHF.

V usage is TRBV15 and J usage is TRBJ2-7; TRBD2 aligns across 10 bases. V shed 0 bases, J shed 5 bases, and the junction held 10 bases outside the gene matches. Germline V gene data show CDR1 as LNHNV and CDR2 as YYDKDF (reference sequence). This CDR3 spans 17 amino acids. The CDR3 DNA reads TGTGCCACCAGCAGAGATCCCCAAGCGGGAGGGCGGGACGAGCAGTACTTC. It is translated as CATSRDPQAGGRDEQYF.

The chain is built from TRBV20-1 and TRBJ2-7; 9 bases map to TRBD2. The CDR3 loop spans 13 amino acids. Losses at the gene ends were 3 bases for V and 6 bases for J; bases not matched to a gene: 6. Germline-derived CDR1 and CDR2 are DFQATT and SNEGSKA (reference sequence). CDR3 residues: CSARGSGSAEQYF. CDR3 DNA: TGCAGTGCTAGGGGTAGCGGGAGTGCCGAGCAGTACTTC.

This rearrangement joins TRBV7-8 to TRBJ1-4; D call uncertain. This CDR3 region has 14 residues. V lost 5 bases, J lost 6 bases, and 13 bases lay in between. The V gene's germline CDR1 is SGHVS and CDR2 FQNEAQ. CDR3 DNA sequence: TGTGCCAGCAGCGAGAAAAGGGTTTATGAAAAACTGTTTTTT. Translated, it gives CASSEKRVYEKLFF.

This clonotype was recorded a few times. V and J are TRBV4-3 and TRBJ2-7; D call uncertain. V was shortened by 2 bases and J by 4 bases, with 15 bases between the two germline ends. The CDR3 has 15 amino acids. In germline, CDR1 is LGHNA, CDR2 YSLEER. CDR3 in amino acids: CASSQQPGLNYEQYF. The CDR3 region has the DNA TGCGCCAGCAGCCAACAACCGGGCCTAAATTACGAGCAGTACTTC.

This clonotype was recorded a few times. The CDR3 sequence is CASSLGQGPYQPQHF. In nucleotides, the CDR3 is TGTGCCAGCAGTTTAGGACAGGGCCCTTATCAGCCCCAGCATTTT. The V and J genes are TRBV12-3 or TRBV12-4 and TRBJ1-5; 7 bases match TRBD1. V dropped 1 base and J dropped 5; count of bases not matched to a gene: 5. The CDR3 runs to 15 residues.

This rearrangement joins TRBV5-1 to TRBJ1-2; TRBD1 matches at 12 bases. This CDR3 has 17 residues. V gave up 5 bases and J gave up 5 bases; unmatched junction bases: 13. Germline CDR1 is SGHRS and CDR2 is YFSETQ. The CDR3 is CASRATSGQGAKYGYTF. The CDR3 nucleotides are TGCGCCAGCAGGGCCACGTCGGGACAGGGGGCGAAGTATGGCTACACCTTC.

The table lists this clonotype with a count of one. J is TRBJ2-7 and V is TRBV20-1; D remains ambiguous. V was pared by 5 bases and J by 3 bases, with 11 bases between. The germline V gene encodes CDR1 DFQATT and CDR2 SNEGSKA (reference sequence). This CDR3 has 12 residues. CDR3 coding DNA: TGCAGTGCTGCGACCGACCGCTACGAGCAGTACTTC. It encodes CSAATDRYEQYF.

The rearrangement links TRBV5-1 to TRBJ1-2; D remains ambiguous. Between the trimmed V and J ends, which lost 0 bases and 5 bases, there was a span of 14 bases. Germline CDR1 SGHRS, CDR2 YFSETQ. CDR3 length: 15 residues. As DNA, the CDR3 is TGCGCCAGCAGCTTGGATTCTGGCGCGGGTTATGGCTACACCTTC. This translates into CASSLDSGAGYGYTF.

This clonotype turned up a few times. The chain employs TRBV20-1 and TRBJ1-2, with D perhaps TRBD1 (6 bases). This CDR3 contains 13 residues. Germline V lookup: CDR1 DFQATT, CDR2 SNEGSKA (reference sequence). V was shortened by 5 bases and J by 0 bases, with 10 bases between the two germline ends. The CDR3 sequence is CSALRDTNYGYTF. As DNA, the CDR3 is TGCAGTGCTCTTCGGGACACTAACTATGGCTACACCTTC.

A few counts support this clonotype. This chain uses TRBV7-9 with TRBJ2-5; D remains ambiguous. This CDR3 is built from 13 residues. The germline V and J ends were trimmed by 4 bases and 1 base, with 7 bases remaining between them. Per the germline V gene, CDR1 is SEHNR and CDR2 is FQNEAQ (reference sequence). The CDR3 DNA sequence: TGTGCCAGCAGCTCAAACTCCCAAGAGACCCAGTACTTC. Protein sequence: CASSSNSQETQYF.

This clonotype was seen only a few times. The chain links TRBV20-1 to TRBJ2-7, with D unclear. The CDR3 loop spans 10 amino acids. V was shortened by 3 bases and J by 5 bases, with 5 bases between the two germline ends. Germline V gene lookup returns CDR1 DFQATT and CDR2 SNEGSKA (reference sequence). The CDR3 DNA is TGCAGTGCTAGCGACAACGAGCAGTACTTC. The encoded protein is CSASDNEQYF.

This clonotype has more than one count but fewer than ten. This chain links TRBV5-1 with TRBJ2-1; TRBD2 aligns across 9 bases. CDR1 and CDR2 from the germline V gene are SGHRS and YFSETQ. The CDR3 is 15 amino acids. The ends lost 2 bases at V and 5 bases at J; junction bases unmatched: 5. The CDR3 bases are TGCGCCAGCAGCTTCGGACTAGCGCTAAACAATGAGCAGTTCTTC. As protein: CASSFGLALNNEQFF.

This clonotype was detected a few times. V gene TRBV7-8 combines with J gene TRBJ2-5; D call uncertain. Trimming left V 5 bases short and J 5 bases short, with 9 bases between. This CDR3 contains 12 residues. Germline CDR1 is SGHVS and CDR2 is FQNEAQ. CDR3 in amino acids: CASSARFETQYF. The CDR3 bases are TGTGCCAGCAGCGCCCGTTTTGAGACCCAGTACTTC.

This sequence joins TRBV7-6 and TRBJ2-7; TRBD1 or TRBD2 may be the D gene (5 bases each). Germline assignment: CDR1 SGHVS and CDR2 FNYEAQ. Trimming removed 1 base from V and 6 bases from J, with 13 bases in between. The CDR3 is 14 residues long. In DNA, the CDR3 is TGTGCCAGCAGCTTAGGATGGGGGAGCGGCGAGCAGTACTTC. It translates to CASSLGWGSGEQYF.

The J gene is TRBJ2-7, the V gene TRBV3-1; no reliable D call. This CDR3 has 12 residues. Trimming took 1 base from V and 9 from J, leaving 10 bases between them. Germline CDR1 LGHDT, CDR2 YNNKEL (reference sequence). The CDR3 DNA reads as TGTGCCAGCAGCCAAGGCGGTGAGGTGCAGTACTTC. This codes for CASSQGGEVQYF.

The chain is built from TRBV5-8 and TRBJ2-3; D possibly uses TRBD1 or TRBD2 (5 bases each). Germline V gives CDR1 SGHTS, CDR2 YDEGEE. Trimming cost V 0 bases and J 4 bases, with 9 bases left between them. The CDR3 is made up of 14 amino acids. In nucleotides, the CDR3 is TGTGCCAGCAGCTTGGGGGGGATTTCAGATACGCAGTATTTT. Amino acid sequence: CASSLGGISDTQYF. The complete variable domain, with remaining parts taken from reference TRBV5-8 and TRBJ2-3, reads EAGVTQSPTHLIKTRGQQATLRCSPISGHTSVYWYQQALGLGLQFLLWYDEGEERNRGNFPPRFSGRQFPNYSSELNVNALELEDSALYLCASSLGGISDTQYFGPGTRLTVL.

The J gene is TRBJ2-4, the V gene TRBV7-9; D call uncertain. Trimming removed 5 bases at V and 0 bases at J, with 14 bases between. The CDR3 is 16 residues long. Germline CDR1 reads SEHNR; CDR2 reads FQNEAQ (reference sequence). CDR3 residues: CASSSYTVGAKNIQYF. CDR3 sequence (DNA): TGTGCCAGCAGCAGTTACACGGTCGGAGCCAAAAACATTCAGTACTTC.

The CDR3, as DNA: TGTGCCAGTAGTGGCCAGGGGTACGGAAACACCATATATTTT. Amino acid sequence: CASSGQGYGNTIYF. The chain links TRBV19 to TRBJ1-3; TRBD1 might be the D (6 bases). The germline CDR1 and CDR2 sequences are LNHDA and SQIVND (reference sequence). The CDR3 runs to 14 residues. Trimming removed 5 bases from V and 4 bases from J, with 12 bases in between.

CDR3 residues: CASSSRQSSRADTQYF. CDR3 coding DNA: TGCGCCAGCAGCTCCCGTCAATCTTCTAGGGCAGATACGCAGTATTTT. The rearrangement links TRBV5-1 to TRBJ2-3; no firm D call. V was clipped by 3 bases and J by 4 bases, with 18 bases between them. This CDR3 region has 16 residues. Germline CDR1 reads SGHRS; CDR2 reads YFSETQ.

Here the CDR3 reads CASSQVATDTQYF. The DNA for the CDR3 is TGCGCCAGCAGCCAAGTCGCGACAGATACGCAGTATTTT. V and J are TRBV4-1 and TRBJ2-3, with D unresolved. The CDR3 runs 13 residues. The germline V gene has CDR1 MGHRA and CDR2 YSYEKL. V was pared by 1 base and J by 3 bases, with 5 bases between.

At least ten counts were recorded for this clonotype. The chain is built from TRBV7-9 and TRBJ2-3, with 9 positions matching TRBD1. The CDR3 loop spans 12 amino acids. Germline V gene data show CDR1 as SEHNR and CDR2 as FQNEAQ (reference sequence). This CDR3 is CADRGNTDTQYF. The CDR3 DNA sequence: TGTGCAGACAGGGGGAACACAGATACGCAGTATTTT.

V is TRBV25-1 and J is TRBJ2-4; a possible D gene is TRBD2 (5 bases). This CDR3 has 15 residues. Trimming shortened V by 2 bases and J by 2 bases, and 10 bases separated the two germline ends. Per the germline V gene, CDR1 is MGHDK and CDR2 is SYGVNS. CDR3 protein: CASSEDRGSKNIQYF. CDR3 DNA: TGTGCCAGCAGTGAAGACCGGGGATCCAAAAACATTCAGTACTTC.

This clonotype was recorded many times. This chain connects TRBV20-1 to TRBJ2-5; D unclear. CDR1 is DFQATT, CDR2 SNEGSKA, per germline (reference sequence). The CDR3 is made up of 14 amino acids. V gave up 3 bases and J gave up 3 bases, with 14 bases separating them. The CDR3 is CSASREGPKETQYF. Here the CDR3 DNA reads TGCAGTGCTAGCCGTGAAGGACCAAAAGAGACCCAGTACTTC.

The CDR3 sequence is CSAIASGGPGTGELFF. CDR3 bases: TGCAGTGCTATAGCTAGCGGGGGCCCGGGAACCGGGGAGCTGTTTTTT. The chain couples TRBV20-1 to TRBJ2-2; 10 bases are shared with TRBD2. This CDR3 has 16 residues. The germline V gene encodes CDR1 DFQATT and CDR2 SNEGSKA (reference sequence). The V and J ends lost 4 bases and 5 bases, in that order; junction bases with no gene match: 10.

The sample holds a few counts of this clonotype. V usage is TRBV6-1 and J usage is TRBJ2-1; TRBD2 aligns across 11 bases. The CDR3 contains 13 residues. Germline V gene lookup returns CDR1 MNHNS and CDR2 SASEGT. V shed 4 bases and J 10 bases; nucleotides not matched to a gene: 3. Here the CDR3 reads CASSGLAGREQFF. CDR3 DNA sequence: TGTGCCAGCAGTGGACTAGCGGGAAGGGAGCAGTTCTTC.

This clonotype came up a few times. The chain uses TRBV7-2 and TRBJ2-1; no definite D call. CDR1 is SGHTA, CDR2 FQGNSA, per germline. This CDR3 is 12 amino acids long. V lost 5 bases, J lost 9 bases, and 11 bases lay in between. CDR3 in amino acids: CASSRQVSEQFF. The DNA for the CDR3 is TGTGCCAGCAGCCGACAAGTCAGTGAGCAGTTCTTC.

This clonotype occurred a few times. This chain joins TRBV29-1 and TRBJ1-1; D is possibly TRBD1 (5 bases). The V end lost 3 bases, the J end lost 4 bases, and 12 bases lay between the germline ends. The CDR3 is 13 residues long. Germline V gives CDR1 SQVTM, CDR2 ANQGSEA. The CDR3 region is CSVEFGGGTEAFF. For the CDR3, the DNA is TGCAGCGTTGAGTTCGGGGGAGGCACTGAAGCTTTCTTT.